This record covers a single TCR beta chain. The antigen is unknown. The PCR contained 60 Vbeta and 13 Jbeta primers. Here immunoSEQ multiplex PCR was the method, and the copy in TCRdb shows in-frame clones only, minus some. Of a few hundred thousand clones in the sample, 80% to 95% were seen once. The sample originates from a study of cytomegalovirus exposure and HLA in healthy donors. Points from the study as a whole: In a later analysis, the majority of CMV-associated beta chains seemingly showed HLA restriction. TCR beta sequences reportedly predicted most subjects' HLA-A and HLA-B alleles accurately.

Germline loops: CDR1 PRHDT, CDR2 FYEKMQ (reference sequence). There are 18 residues in the CDR3. Unmatched junction bases numbered 12, after V lost 5 bases and J lost 3 bases. The rearrangement joins TRBV13 to TRBJ2-3; 12 nucleotides agree with TRBD2. Sequenced input: PBMCs. This receptor was taken from a girl aged 2 to 9 in good health and CMV-seronegative. The CDR3 reads CASSPGLAGLLGTDTQYF. CDR3 DNA: TGTGCCAGCAGCCCAGGACTAGCGGGGCTGTTGGGAACAGATACGCAGTATTTT.